These T cell receptor beta chains were read from a single sample in a study of blood T cells in healthy people across ages. In TCRdb, the 5' RACE reads were re-called with MiXCR into one record per CDR3 protein. The profile covers over a million distinct CDR3 sequences, with around 59% appearing a single time and 6.5% to 8.5% taken by the ten largest. The specimen sequenced was blood. Receptor source: a man between 18 and 35 years old in good health. CDR3s include the opening cysteine and the closing phenylalanine or tryptophan. The order of the fields is D gene, clone size, CDR3 length, J gene, V gene, CDR3 protein, CDR3 DNA. The D gene is left open where the match is weak. Size tells how often a clone was seen (once, few, many) or the class of an expanded clone, and some rows leave it out.

d_call: -
clone_size: -
cdr3_length: 15
j_call: TRBJ1-2
v_call: TRBV11-2
cdr3_aa: CANSLVGELHYGYTF
cdr3_nt: TGTGCCAACAGCTTAGTTGGGGAACTCCACTATGGCTACACCTTC

d_call: -
clone_size: -
cdr3_length: 15
j_call: TRBJ2-1
v_call: TRBV14
cdr3_aa: CASSQDLRGYNEQFF
cdr3_nt: TGTGCCAGCAGCCAAGATCTGCGGGGATACAATGAGCAGTTCTTC

d_call: -
clone_size: -
cdr3_length: 12
j_call: TRBJ2-1
v_call: TRBV6-6
cdr3_aa: CASTDLGGEQFF
cdr3_nt: TGTGCCAGCACCGACCTGGGGGGTGAGCAGTTCTTC

d_call: TRBD1
clone_size: -
cdr3_length: 16
j_call: TRBJ2-7
v_call: TRBV10-3
cdr3_aa: CAISDNPDRALYEQYF
cdr3_nt: TGTGCCATCAGTGACAACCCTGACAGGGCACTCTACGAGCAGTACTTC

d_call: TRBD2
clone_size: -
cdr3_length: 15
j_call: TRBJ2-4
v_call: TRBV11-2
cdr3_aa: CASSAGRAGKNIQYF
cdr3_nt: TGTGCCAGCAGCGCGGGACGAGCGGGGAAAAACATTCAGTACTTC

d_call: -
clone_size: -
cdr3_length: 15
j_call: TRBJ1-2
v_call: TRBV12-3/TRBV12-4
cdr3_aa: CASSFGTRTNYGYTF
cdr3_nt: TGTGCCAGCAGTTTTGGGACAAGAACTAACTATGGCTACACCTTC

d_call: -
clone_size: -
cdr3_length: 13
j_call: TRBJ1-2
v_call: TRBV10-3
cdr3_aa: CAISEGGSYGYTF
cdr3_nt: TGTGCCATCAGTGAAGGCGGAAGCTATGGCTACACCTTC

d_call: -
clone_size: -
cdr3_length: 13
j_call: TRBJ2-1
v_call: TRBV4-1
cdr3_aa: CASSPSSYNGQFF
cdr3_nt: TGCGCCAGCAGCCCTTCTAGCTACAATGGGCAGTTCTTC

d_call: TRBD2
clone_size: -
cdr3_length: 14
j_call: TRBJ2-5
v_call: TRBV18
cdr3_aa: CASSGLAGEETQYF
cdr3_nt: TGTGCCAGCTCGGGACTAGCGGGAGAAGAGACCCAGTACTTC

d_call: -
clone_size: -
cdr3_length: 16
j_call: TRBJ2-5
v_call: TRBV4-1
cdr3_aa: CASSQEYGTFQETQYF
cdr3_nt: TGCGCCAGCAGCCAAGAATATGGGACCTTTCAAGAGACCCAGTACTTC

d_call: -
clone_size: few
cdr3_length: 14
j_call: TRBJ2-3
v_call: TRBV24-1
cdr3_aa: CATSVAGNTDTQYF
cdr3_nt: TGTGCCACCAGTGTGGCAGGGAACACAGATACGCAGTATTTT

d_call: -
clone_size: -
cdr3_length: 15
j_call: TRBJ2-2
v_call: TRBV9
cdr3_aa: CASSGDLGNTGELFF
cdr3_nt: TGTGCCAGCAGCGGAGACCTAGGGAACACCGGGGAGCTGTTTTTT

d_call: -
clone_size: -
cdr3_length: 12
j_call: TRBJ1-2
v_call: TRBV20-1
cdr3_aa: CSATGQNYGYTF
cdr3_nt: TGCAGTGCTACCGGACAGAACTATGGCTACACCTTC

d_call: -
clone_size: -
cdr3_length: 14
j_call: TRBJ1-4
v_call: TRBV25-1
cdr3_aa: CASSEYWSREKLFF
cdr3_nt: TGTGCCAGCAGTGAATATTGGAGCAGAGAAAAACTGTTTTTT

d_call: -
clone_size: few
cdr3_length: 15
j_call: TRBJ1-5
v_call: TRBV6-5
cdr3_aa: CASSRWGRDNQPQHF
cdr3_nt: TGTGCCAGCAGTCGGTGGGGTAGGGACAATCAGCCCCAGCATTTT

d_call: -
clone_size: -
cdr3_length: 16
j_call: TRBJ2-4
v_call: TRBV5-1
cdr3_aa: CASSSQGPLAKNIQYF
cdr3_nt: TGCGCCAGCAGCTCTCAGGGGCCTTTGGCCAAAAACATTCAGTACTTC

d_call: TRBD2
clone_size: many
cdr3_length: 18
j_call: TRBJ2-1
v_call: TRBV7-8
cdr3_aa: CASSLIPRAGGSGNEQFF
cdr3_nt: TGTGCCAGCAGCTTAATCCCCCGTGCAGGCGGGAGTGGAAATGAGCAGTTCTTC

d_call: -
clone_size: -
cdr3_length: 15
j_call: TRBJ2-7
v_call: TRBV6-6
cdr3_aa: CASSYGPVASYEQYF
cdr3_nt: TGTGCCAGCAGTTATGGTCCCGTTGCGTCCTACGAGCAGTACTTC

d_call: TRBD1
clone_size: many
cdr3_length: 13
j_call: TRBJ1-2
v_call: TRBV9
cdr3_aa: CASSWTGDYGYTF
cdr3_nt: TGTGCCAGCAGCTGGACAGGTGATTATGGCTACACCTTC

d_call: -
clone_size: -
cdr3_length: 14
j_call: TRBJ1-2
v_call: TRBV29-1
cdr3_aa: CSVEGGQGSYGYTF
cdr3_nt: TGCAGCGTTGAAGGCGGGCAGGGGTCCTATGGCTACACCTTC

d_call: TRBD1
clone_size: -
cdr3_length: 15
j_call: TRBJ2-5
v_call: TRBV12-3/TRBV12-4
cdr3_aa: CASSSGQGARETQYF
cdr3_nt: TGTGCCAGCAGTTCGGGACAGGGGGCAAGAGAGACCCAGTACTTC

d_call: -
clone_size: once
cdr3_length: 14
j_call: TRBJ2-1
v_call: TRBV5-1
cdr3_aa: CASSLGAVNNEQFF
cdr3_nt: TGCGCCAGCAGCTTGGGGGCCGTGAACAATGAGCAGTTCTTC